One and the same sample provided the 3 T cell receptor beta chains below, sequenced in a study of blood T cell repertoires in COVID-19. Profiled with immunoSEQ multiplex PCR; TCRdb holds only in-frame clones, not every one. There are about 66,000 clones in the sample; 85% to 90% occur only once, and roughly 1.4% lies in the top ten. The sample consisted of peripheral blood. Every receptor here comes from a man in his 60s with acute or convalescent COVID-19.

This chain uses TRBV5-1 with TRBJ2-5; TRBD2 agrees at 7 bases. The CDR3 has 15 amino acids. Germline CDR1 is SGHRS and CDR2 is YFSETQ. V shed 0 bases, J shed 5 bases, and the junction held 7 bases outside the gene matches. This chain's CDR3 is CASSLEDGRPETQYF. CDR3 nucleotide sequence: TGCGCCAGCAGCTTGGAGGACGGGAGGCCGGAGACCCAGTACTTC.

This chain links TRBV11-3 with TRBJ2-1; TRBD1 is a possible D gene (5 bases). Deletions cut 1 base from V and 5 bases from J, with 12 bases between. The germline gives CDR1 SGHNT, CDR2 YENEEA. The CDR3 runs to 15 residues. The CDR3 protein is CASSLGQRGNNEQFF. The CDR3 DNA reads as TGTGCCAGCAGCTTAGGACAGAGAGGCAACAATGAGCAGTTCTTC.

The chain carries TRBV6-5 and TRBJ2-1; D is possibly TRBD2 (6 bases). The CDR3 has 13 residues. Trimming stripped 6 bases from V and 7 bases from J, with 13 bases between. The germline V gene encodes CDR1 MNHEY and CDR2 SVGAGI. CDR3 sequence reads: CASRQEGWNEQFF. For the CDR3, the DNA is TGTGCCAGCAGGCAGGAGGGCTGGAATGAGCAGTTCTTC.